The 19 T cell receptor beta chains below were found in one sample sequenced in a study of beta chain features in type 1 diabetes. TCRB transcripts that were expressed got sequenced, as all of the isolated RNA had been reverse transcribed. Some clones are missing from TCRdb's copy, which holds only in-frame ones; the method was immunoSEQ multiplex PCR. The sample holds about 300,000 clones; around 7.8% are singletons and the top ten take about 0.93%. The source material was central memory CD4+ T cells from blood. The receptors were sampled from a young woman in good health.

The chain carries TRBV30 and TRBJ2-1; 13 nucleotides match TRBD2. The length of the CDR3 is 15 residues. From germline, CDR1 is GTSNPN and CDR2 SVGIG (reference sequence). V shed 3 bases and J 7 bases; nucleotides not matched to a gene: 6. This chain's CDR3 is CAWRFTGLAGNEQFF. CDR3 coding DNA: TGTGCCTGGAGATTTACGGGACTAGCGGGAAATGAGCAGTTCTTC.

This clone was found many times. The chain combines TRBV28 with TRBJ2-1; perhaps TRBD1 as D (5 bases). The germline V and J ends were trimmed by 5 bases and 5 bases, with 19 bases remaining between them. The length of the CDR3 is 16 residues. The V gene's germline CDR1 is MDHEN and CDR2 SYDVKM. The CDR3 here is CASSPSSWYRHNEQFF. CDR3 DNA: TGTGCCAGCAGTCCCTCTTCGTGGTACAGGCACAATGAGCAGTTCTTC.

This clone has only a few counts. The chain links TRBV7-2 to TRBJ2-3; D gene ambiguous. Trimming stripped 5 bases from V and 4 bases from J, with 13 bases between. CDR1 and CDR2 (germline): SGHTA, FQGNSA. The CDR3 runs 14 residues. The CDR3 nucleotides are TGTGCCAGCAGCCCGAAGGGAACCGCAGATACGCAGTATTTT. Protein: CASSPKGTADTQYF.

This clone was seen ten or more times. The chain joins TRBV2 to TRBJ2-1, with 10 bases lining up with TRBD1. CDR1 and CDR2 from the germline V gene are SNHLY and FYNNEI. Trimming took 7 bases from V and 6 from J; bases not matched to a gene: 12. The CDR3 extends over 16 amino acids. The CDR3 loop reads CASKNTRDRGTNEQFF. The CDR3, as DNA: TGTGCCAGCAAAAACACCCGGGACAGGGGAACCAATGAGCAGTTCTTC.

This clone has at least ten counts. The chain uses TRBV21-1 and TRBJ2-5; the D call TRBD1 from the table was never checked on the DNA. TRBV21-1 is a pseudogene locus. The CDR3 is 15 amino acids. CDR3: CASSKGALGGETQYF. The CDR3 region has the DNA TGTGCCAGCAGCAAAGGGGCATTAGGGGGAGAGACCCAGTACTTC.

J is TRBJ2-5 and V is TRBV6-1; TRBD2 matches 10 bases. J gave up 0 bases and V 4 bases, and 2 bases lay outside the gene matches. The CDR3 has 15 residues. CDR1 and CDR2 from the germline V gene are MNHNS and SASEGT. CDR3 nucleotide sequence: TGTGCCAGCAGTGTAGCGGGAGGCTACCAAGAGACCCAGTACTTC. Its translation: CASSVAGGYQETQYF.

This sequence joins TRBV29-1 and TRBJ1-1; D unclear. Per the germline V gene, CDR1 is SQVTM and CDR2 is ANQGSEA. Trimming pared 4 bases from V and 5 bases from J, leaving 14 bases between. This CDR3 region has 13 residues. CDR3 DNA: TGCAGCGTTGGGAGTTTGTGGGGAACTGAAGCTTTCTTT. Its protein is CSVGSLWGTEAFF.

This clone was found many times. The rearrangement uses TRBV27 and TRBJ2-7; 7 bases are shared with TRBD1. Germline CDR1 MNHEY, CDR2 SMNVEV (reference sequence). The CDR3 runs 15 residues. The V and J ends lost 2 bases and 1 base, in that order; junction bases with no gene match: 5. The CDR3 spells CASSLHGRGSYEQYV. The CDR3, as DNA: TGTGCCAGCAGTTTACATGGCAGGGGGTCCTACGAGCAGTACGTC.

This clone has a handful of counts. The rearrangement joins TRBV18 to TRBJ2-3; 12 bases match TRBD2. V lost 1 base to trimming and J lost 6 bases; unmatched junction nucleotides: 11. The germline CDR1 and CDR2 sequences are KGHSH and LQKENI. The CDR3 runs to 18 residues. CDR3 loop: CASSPLRETSGSSDTQYF. As DNA, the CDR3 is TGTGCCAGCTCACCACTTCGGGAGACTAGCGGGAGTTCTGATACGCAGTATTTT.

The sample holds many counts of this clone. The chain links TRBV15 to TRBJ2-7; maybe TRBD2 (6 bases). Trimming stripped 0 bases from V and 3 bases from J, with 6 bases between. The CDR3 loop spans 13 amino acids. The germline V gene encodes CDR1 LNHNV and CDR2 YYDKDF (reference sequence). The CDR3 nucleotides are TGTGCCACCAGCAGAGACGGGGGCTACGAGCAGTACTTC. Translating it yields CATSRDGGYEQYF.

The chain couples TRBV29-1 to TRBJ1-2, with D perhaps matching TRBD1 (6 bases). This CDR3 is built from 12 residues. Trimming pared 7 bases from V and 5 bases from J, leaving 14 bases between. Germline assignment: CDR1 SQVTM and CDR2 ANQGSEA. CDR3 amino acids: CSARTAEYGYTF. The CDR3 DNA sequence: TGCAGCGCAAGGACAGCAGAATATGGCTACACCTTC.

This clone was observed many times. J is TRBJ2-7 and V is TRBV19; the match to TRBD1 covers 8 bases. CDR1 and CDR2 from the germline V gene are LNHDA and SQIVND (reference sequence). The V segment lost 5 bases and the J segment 6 bases; nucleotides outside the gene matches: 3. The CDR3 is made up of 12 amino acids. The CDR3 is CASSRQGAEQYV. In DNA form, the CDR3 reads TGTGCCAGTAGTCGCCAGGGGGCCGAGCAGTACGTC.

This clone has a handful of counts. The V gene is TRBV28, the J gene TRBJ1-2; TRBD1 agrees at 7 bases. This CDR3 is built from 14 residues. V gave up 6 bases and J gave up 3 bases; unmatched junction bases: 7. In germline, CDR1 is MDHEN, CDR2 SYDVKM. The CDR3 nucleotides are TGTGCCAGCAGCCCGGGGACAGCCTACTATGGCTACACCTTC. As protein: CASSPGTAYYGYTF.

This chain links TRBV7-2 with TRBJ2-1, with 14 bases identical to TRBD2. CDR1 and CDR2 (germline): SGHTA, FQGNSA. This CDR3 is built from 14 residues. The V segment lost 5 bases and the J segment 9 bases; nucleotides outside the gene matches: 3. DNA for the CDR3: TGTGCCAGCAGCACGGGACTAGCGGGAGTTGAGCAGTTCTTC. It codes for CASSTGLAGVEQFF. Based on the CDR3 plus reference TRBV7-2 and TRBJ2-1, the full variable domain is GAGVSQSPSNKVTEKGKDVELRCDPISGHTALYWYRQSLGQGLEFLIYFQGNSAPDKSGLPSDRFSAERTGGSVSTLTIQRTQQEDSAVYLCASSTGLAGVEQFFGPGTRLTVL.

This clone was seen a few times. This chain joins TRBV7-8 and TRBJ2-2; 9 bases align to TRBD2. The CDR3 is 16 residues long. Trimming cost V 5 bases and J 5 bases; bases outside gene matches: 9. CDR1 SGHVS and CDR2 FQNEAQ come from the germline V gene. The CDR3 DNA reads as TGTGCCAGCAGCCCGCAGATAGCGGGAGTTACCGGGGAGCTGTTTTTT. Protein: CASSPQIAGVTGELFF.

This chain uses TRBV7-9 with TRBJ2-3, with D possibly being TRBD1 or TRBD2 (5 bases each). V lost 5 bases, J lost 0 bases, and 15 bases lay in between. Germline-derived CDR1 and CDR2 are SEHNR and FQNEAQ (reference sequence). The CDR3 has 16 amino acids. The CDR3 region is CASSHDVGVSTDTQYF. The CDR3 DNA follows: TGTGCCAGCAGCCATGACGTGGGGGTTAGCACAGATACGCAGTATTTT.

This clone was observed a few times. The genes are TRBV5-6 and TRBJ2-5; tentatively, D is TRBD2 (6 bases). Trimming shortened V by 9 bases and J by 5 bases, and 20 bases separated the two germline ends. CDR3 length equals 14 residues. Germline assignment: CDR1 SGHDT and CDR2 YYEEEE. The CDR3 nucleotides are TGTGCCACCCGATACTCGGGAGATCGGGAGACCCAGTACTTC. Translated, it gives CATRYSGDRETQYF.

The chain has TRBV20-1 and TRBJ2-3; D is perhaps TRBD2 (6 bases). The CDR3 spans 11 residues. The germline CDR1 and CDR2 sequences are DFQATT and SNEGSKA (reference sequence). The V and J ends lost 5 bases and 9 bases respectively, with 12 bases between them. CDR3 residues: CSAGPSDTQYF. Here the CDR3 DNA reads TGCAGTGCTGGCCCTAGCGACACGCAGTATTTT.

This clone was observed a few times. This chain joins TRBV2 and TRBJ1-6; 9 nucleotides align to TRBD1. Germline CDR1 reads SNHLY; CDR2 reads FYNNEI. This CDR3 spans 14 amino acids. V trimming: 4 bases; J trimming: 9 bases; junction bases outside the gene matches: 4. In DNA, the CDR3 is TGTGCCAGCAGTGCCGGGACAGGGAGTTCACCCCTCCACTTT. It encodes CASSAGTGSSPLHF.